This T cell receptor beta chain was sequenced during a study of T cells after yellow fever vaccination. Turning to the study itself: The SMART-Seq v4 Ultra Low Input method served to prepare the low-cell-number fractions.

V dropped 3 bases and J dropped 7 bases, with 16 bases sitting between them. The CDR3 contains 14 residues. Per germline, CDR1 DFQATT and CDR2 SNEGSKA (reference sequence). This clonotype was seen a handful of times. TCRdb called the 5' RACE reads again in MiXCR, with one record for every CDR3 protein. The sample lists hundreds of thousands of distinct CDR3 sequences, 13% seen once, with 11% to 15% in the top ten. This chain connects TRBV20-1 to TRBJ2-1; D gene unclear. Sequenced here: PBMCs, sampled on the day of the yellow fever booster vaccination. This TCR was sampled from a man aged 25-40 years who received the YFV17D yellow fever vaccine. The CDR3 here is CSASRPAFVNEQFF. The CDR3 DNA sequence: TGCAGTGCTAGCCGCCCCGCTTTTGTGAATGAGCAGTTCTTC.